Sequencing of this T cell receptor beta chain was carried out in a study of blood T cell repertoires in COVID-19. At the level of the study: There were acute and convalescent COVID-19 samples, and they came from the United States, Italy and Spain. The analysed material was cDNA or gDNA that came from T cells, B-cell-depleted T cells, or PBMCs.

V was pared by 0 bases and J by 5 bases, with 8 bases between. Per the germline V gene, CDR1 is GTSNPN and CDR2 is SVGIG (reference sequence). The CDR3 totals 13 residues. In the authors' methods: Reference gene primers were amplified, and this amplification served to estimate nucleated cell counts. Sequencing used immunoSEQ multiplex PCR; TCRdb keeps in-frame clones, though not all of them. The V and J calls and the clone size are those of that table, but D and trimming were determined from the DNA. Among 140,000 to 150,000 clones, 70% to 90% were seen once, and the ten largest hold 5%. The receptor was derived from a woman in her forties or fifties with acute or convalescent COVID-19. This rearrangement joins TRBV30 to TRBJ1-5; no reliable D call. The specimen sequenced was peripheral blood. The CDR3 DNA sequence: TGTGCCTGGAGTGTCCGACTGGATCAGCCCCAGCATTTT. It is translated as CAWSVRLDQPQHF.